Given below is one T cell receptor beta chain in context. Amplification of TCR beta CDR3 regions used RNA as the template. Researchers ran a first-round RT-PCR on the TCR CDR3 using the HTBI primer set. A single record per CDR3 protein comes from TCRdb applying MiXCR to the multiplex PCR reads. The table records hundreds of thousands of distinct CDR3 sequences, more than 30% of them present only once. The data were obtained in a study of T cells in Graves' hyperthyroidism and ophthalmopathy. The germline gives CDR1 LNHDA, CDR2 SQIVND (reference sequence). With 1 base removed from V and 5 bases from J, the gap between germline ends came to 8 bases. CDR3 length equals 14 residues.

The source is a man between 18 and 35 years old with Graves' hyperthyroidism. The chain employs TRBV19 and TRBJ1-4, with a weak D call TRBD1 (5 bases). Sequenced: blood. CDR3 sequence (DNA): TGTGCCAGTAGTATAGGTGACAGAAATGAAAAACTGTTTTTT. Its translation is CASSIGDRNEKLFF.